Below, 26 T cell receptor beta chains from the same sample are listed, as sequenced in a study of molecular identifiers for immune sequencing clone quantification. Via MiXCR, TCRdb re-called the PCR reads, giving one row per CDR3 protein. The repertoire includes about 300,000 distinct CDR3 sequences, over 20% of them detected once, and approximately 0.83% sits in the top ten. Sequenced sample: naive CD8+ T cells from blood, with Jurkat cell RNA spiked in. Subset: FACS-sorted CD8+CD4-CCR7+CD45RA+ naive T cells. These receptors were collected from a human donor in good health. Some libraries in this study had Jurkat cell RNA spiked in.

This clonotype was detected ten times or more. V and J are TRBV20-1 and TRBJ2-7; tentative D call: TRBD1 (6 bases). This CDR3 contains 12 residues. V was pared by 3 bases and J by 4 bases, with 10 bases between. The germline CDR1 and CDR2 sequences are DFQATT and SNEGSKA (reference sequence). CDR3 region: CSARYQGYEQYF. CDR3 DNA: TGCAGTGCTAGGTATCAGGGGTACGAGCAGTACTTC.

This clonotype came up many times. This chain links TRBV2 with TRBJ2-3; 7 bases are a match to TRBD1. The CDR3 length is 14 residues. The V gene's germline CDR1 is SNHLY and CDR2 FYNNEI. Losses at the gene ends were 7 bases for V and 2 bases for J; bases not matched to a gene: 6. CDR3 nucleotides: TGTGCCAGCACCGGGACAGATATCACAGATACGCAGTATTTT. This gives the protein CASTGTDITDTQYF.

This clonotype has ten or more counts. The rearrangement links TRBV28 to TRBJ1-6, with D perhaps matching TRBD1 (5 bases). The CDR3 has 13 amino acids. V was clipped by 3 bases and J by 7 bases, with 7 bases between them. The germline V gene has CDR1 MDHEN and CDR2 SYDVKM. CDR3 nucleotide sequence: TGTGCCAGCAGTTTTCGGGGGAATTCACCCCTCCACTTT. Translating it yields CASSFRGNSPLHF. The whole variable domain, filled in from reference TRBV28 and TRBJ1-6, reads DVKVTQSSRYLVKRTGEKVFLECVQDMDHENMFWYRQDPGLGLRLIYFSYDVKMKEKGDIPEGYSVSREKKERFSLILESASTNQTSMYLCASSFRGNSPLHFGNGTRLTVT.

This clonotype was observed many times. The chain couples TRBV6-5 to TRBJ1-1, with D unresolved. Deletions cut 0 bases from V and 1 base from J, with 12 bases between. Germline-derived CDR1 and CDR2 are MNHEY and SVGAGI. The CDR3 is 16 residues long. CDR3 sequence: CASSYSGAGRNTEAFF. CDR3 sequence (DNA): TGTGCCAGCAGTTACTCCGGCGCCGGGAGGAACACTGAAGCTTTCTTT.

Comment on this clonotype: Compared with germline, one end of the junction differs, possibly owing to a read error. The J gene is TRBJ2-3, the V gene TRBV6-5; a weak D match, TRBD2 (5 bases). CDR1 and CDR2 (germline): MNHEY, SVGAGI. The CDR3 totals 13 residues. CDR3 DNA sequence: TGTACCAGCAGTTACCTAGCCTCAGATACGCAGTATTTT. Protein sequence: CTSSYLASDTQYF.

This chain links TRBV4-3 with TRBJ2-7; D ambiguous. The germline V and J ends were trimmed by 1 base and 5 bases, with 15 bases remaining between them. This CDR3 is built from 15 residues. CDR1 is LGHNA and CDR2 is YSLEER in the germline V gene. The CDR3 spells CASSQVESLAHEQYF. In DNA form, the CDR3 reads TGCGCCAGCAGCCAAGTGGAGAGCCTGGCCCACGAGCAGTACTTC.

This clonotype was seen ten or more times. The V and J genes are TRBV5-4 and TRBJ1-1, with 9 nucleotides matching TRBD1. The CDR3 runs to 15 residues. J gave up 4 bases and V 0 bases, and 4 bases lay outside the gene matches. Germline V gene sequence: CDR1 SGHNT, CDR2 YYREEE (reference sequence). Here the CDR3 DNA reads TGTGCCAGCAGCTTGGGGGGACAGGGCGGCACTGAAGCTTTCTTT. Residues: CASSLGGQGGTEAFF. Full variable domain (rest looked up from reference TRBV5-4 and TRBJ1-1): ETGVTQSPTHLIKTRGQQVTLRCSSQSGHNTVSWYQQALGQGPQFIFQYYREEENGRGNFPPRFSGLQFPNYSSELNVNALELDDSALYLCASSLGGQGGTEAFFGQGTRLTVV.

This chain links TRBV6-2 or TRBV6-3 with TRBJ1-1; maybe TRBD1 (6 bases). The V gene's germline CDR1 is MNHEY and CDR2 SVGEGT. This CDR3 spans 14 amino acids. V was pared by 0 bases and J by 4 bases, with 9 bases between. CDR3 DNA: TGTGCCAGCAGTTACTCGGGGGCGGCCACTGAAGCTTTCTTT. This encodes CASSYSGAATEAFF.

The J gene is TRBJ2-7, the V gene TRBV7-9; 7 nucleotides align to TRBD1. This CDR3 has 18 amino acids. Germline-derived CDR1 and CDR2 are SEHNR and FQNEAQ (reference sequence). V lost 5 bases and J lost 2; bases outside the gene matches: 18. The CDR3 nucleotides read TGTGCCAGCAGCCCAAGGTCAGGTCCGGGGACAGCCCCCTACGAGCAGTACTTC. As protein: CASSPRSGPGTAPYEQYF.

On this clonotype itself: A much larger clone differs by one base, so this may be a read error. The chain joins TRBV2 to TRBJ2-3; possibly TRBD1 or TRBD2 for D (5 bases each). This CDR3 spans 15 amino acids. Germline V lookup: CDR1 SNHLY, CDR2 FYNNEI. The CDR3 DNA sequence: TGTGCCATCAGTGAAAAGAGCAGGGACGCAGATACGCAGTATTTT. Amino acids: CAISEKSRDADTQYF.

Remarks on this clonotype: It may be a read error: a sequence one base away is much more abundant. This rearrangement joins TRBV9 to TRBJ1-2; D may be TRBD1 (6 bases). Germline CDR1 reads SGDLS; CDR2 reads YYNGEE. The CDR3 totals 18 residues. The CDR3 DNA reads as TGTGCCAGCAGCTCAAGCCGGGACACTGAACCAGCTAACTATGGCTACGCCTTC. The encoded protein is CASSSSRDTEPANYGYAF.

In the case of this clonotype: The junction departs from the called germline gene at one end, perhaps through a read error. The chain has TRBV27 and TRBJ1-1; D remains ambiguous. In germline, CDR1 is MNHEY, CDR2 SMNVEV (reference sequence). This CDR3 contains 12 residues. The CDR3 sequence: CAGSGLRSEAFF. The CDR3 DNA reads as TGTGCCGGCAGCGGCCTAAGGTCTGAAGCTTTCTTT.

This clonotype has more than one count but fewer than ten. V gene TRBV30 combines with J gene TRBJ1-1; D gene ambiguous. The CDR3 totals 14 residues. Between the trimmed V and J ends, which lost 2 bases and 0 bases, there was a span of 10 bases. CDR1 and CDR2 (germline): GTSNPN, SVGIG (reference sequence). CDR3 coding DNA: TGTGCCTGGAGTTTGGCCCGATTGAACACTGAAGCTTTCTTT. Its translation: CAWSLARLNTEAFF. The variable domain in full, completed from reference TRBV30 and TRBJ1-1, reads SQTIHQWPATLVQPVGSPLSLECTVEGTSNPNLYWYRQAAGRGLQLLFYSVGIGQISSEVPQNLSASRPQDRQFILSSKKLLLSDSGFYLCAWSLARLNTEAFFGQGTRLTVV.

At least ten counts were recorded for this clonotype. The CDR3 DNA reads as TGTGCCAGCAGCTTAGGCAATCAGCCCCAGCATTTT. This sequence encodes CASSLGNQPQHF. The chain employs TRBV7-9 and TRBJ1-5, with no clear D. V shed 1 base and J shed 2 bases, with 0 bases lying between them. From germline, CDR1 is SEHNR and CDR2 FQNEAQ (reference sequence). This CDR3 is built from 12 residues.

The table lists this clonotype with many counts. The rearrangement uses TRBV5-1 and TRBJ2-3, with a tentative D call TRBD2 (6 bases). The CDR3 runs 15 residues. Germline CDR1 is SGHRS and CDR2 is YFSETQ. V lost 4 bases, J lost 2 bases, and 14 bases lay in between. CDR3 nucleotide sequence: TGCGCCAGCAGCCCTAGGGGACTCACCACAGATACGCAGTATTTT. Amino acid sequence: CASSPRGLTTDTQYF.

This clonotype was detected ten times or more. The chain couples TRBV30 to TRBJ2-3; 9 bases map to TRBD2. CDR1 and CDR2 (germline): GTSNPN, SVGIG (reference sequence). Unmatched junction bases numbered 5, after V lost 2 bases and J lost 2 bases. CDR3 length equals 15 residues. CDR3 sequence reads: CAWSIKREATDTQYF. CDR3 coding DNA: TGTGCCTGGAGTATCAAGCGGGAGGCCACAGATACGCAGTATTTT.

The table lists this clonotype with many counts. The rearrangement links TRBV5-1 to TRBJ2-1, with TRBD2 identical over 7 bases. Germline V gene sequence: CDR1 SGHRS, CDR2 YFSETQ. The CDR3 is made up of 15 amino acids. The junction had 3 bases not matched to a gene; V was cut back by 0 bases and J by 3 bases. The CDR3 nucleotides read TGCGCCAGCAGCTTGGAACTAGCGTACTACAATGAGCAGTTCTTC. This sequence encodes CASSLELAYYNEQFF.

This clonotype was recorded many times. The CDR3 region is CASSHLAGGRGTDTQYF. The CDR3, as DNA: TGTGCCAGCAGCCATCTAGCGGGAGGGAGGGGCACAGATACGCAGTATTTT. The chain links TRBV13 to TRBJ2-3; 12 nucleotides line up with TRBD2. The CDR3 is made up of 17 amino acids. Germline lookup yields CDR1 PRHDT and CDR2 FYEKMQ (reference sequence). With V trimmed by 5 bases and J by 1 base, 7 bases remained unmatched.

This clonotype was seen ten or more times. The CDR3 nucleotides are TGTGCCAGCAGTTTTGTGGAGAACACTGAAGCTTTCTTT. Amino acid sequence: CASSFVENTEAFF. The V gene is TRBV12-3 or TRBV12-4, the J gene TRBJ1-1, with unresolved D. The CDR3 covers 13 residues. V was shortened by 3 bases and J by 1 base, with 6 bases between the two germline ends.

Only one count was recorded for this clonotype. Since a much larger clone is just one base distant, this may be a read error. The J gene is TRBJ1-4, the V gene TRBV20-1, with TRBD1 as a possible D gene (6 bases). The CDR3 is made up of 18 amino acids. Germline assignment: CDR1 DFQATT and CDR2 SNEGSKA (reference sequence). The CDR3 nucleotides read TGCAGTGCTAGAGAAACACAGGGCCCGAGTAGTTCCAATGAAAGACTGTTTTTT. Amino acids: CSARETQGPSSSNERLFF.

Ten or more counts support this clonotype. The chain is built from TRBV11-2 and TRBJ1-4; D unclear. Germline V gene sequence: CDR1 SGHAT, CDR2 FQNNGV. The CDR3 contains 12 residues. Deletions cut 4 bases from V and 4 bases from J, with 4 bases between. CDR3 sequence (DNA): TGTGCCAGCAGCTCCCTTAATGAAAAACTGTTTTTT. Its protein is CASSSLNEKLFF.

This clonotype was counted a few times. V and J are TRBV4-1 and TRBJ1-5; D call uncertain. Per germline, CDR1 MGHRA and CDR2 YSYEKL. Trimming left V 3 bases short and J 4 bases short, with 7 bases between. The CDR3 is 13 residues long. CDR3: CASSHDTNQPQHF. As DNA, the CDR3 is TGCGCCAGCAGCCATGACACAAATCAGCCCCAGCATTTT.

The rearrangement joins TRBV14 to TRBJ1-1; possibly TRBD1 for D (5 bases). Trimming stripped 2 bases from V and 4 bases from J, with 23 bases between. The CDR3 has 18 amino acids. The germline gives CDR1 SGHDN, CDR2 FVKESK. The CDR3 region has the DNA TGTGCCAGCAGCCAATGGTCGGTTGCAGCGTCAGGGATCACTGAAGCTTTCTTT. Translation: CASSQWSVAASGITEAFF.

This clonotype was seen many times. Written as DNA, the CDR3 is TGCGCCAGCCAGGGGATTTTAACCTACGAGCAGTACTTC. As protein: CASQGILTYEQYF. This chain links TRBV10-2 with TRBJ2-7, with TRBD1 as a possible D gene (6 bases). V lost 8 bases and J lost 2, with 13 bases in between. Per the germline V gene, CDR1 is WSHSY and CDR2 is SAAADI. The CDR3 sequence is 13 residues long.

As to this clonotype: A clone one base away is much larger, so this may be a read error. The chain combines TRBV5-4 with TRBJ2-7, with TRBD2 as a possible D gene (6 bases). In germline, CDR1 is SGHNT, CDR2 YYREEE (reference sequence). This CDR3 contains 14 residues. V lost 0 bases to trimming and J lost 3 bases, with 10 bases between them. The CDR3, as DNA: TGTGCCAGCAGCTTGGAGGGACTGAACTACGAGCAGTACTTC. It encodes CASSLEGLNYEQYF.

The chain carries TRBV27 and TRBJ2-7, with 8 bases matching TRBD2. Trimming removed 8 bases from V and 7 bases from J; junction bases left unmatched: 7. The length of the CDR3 is 12 residues. Germline loops: CDR1 MNHEY, CDR2 SMNVEV (reference sequence). The CDR3 is CASHRLAQEQYF. CDR3 DNA sequence: TGTGCCAGCCACCGACTAGCGCAGGAGCAGTACTTC.